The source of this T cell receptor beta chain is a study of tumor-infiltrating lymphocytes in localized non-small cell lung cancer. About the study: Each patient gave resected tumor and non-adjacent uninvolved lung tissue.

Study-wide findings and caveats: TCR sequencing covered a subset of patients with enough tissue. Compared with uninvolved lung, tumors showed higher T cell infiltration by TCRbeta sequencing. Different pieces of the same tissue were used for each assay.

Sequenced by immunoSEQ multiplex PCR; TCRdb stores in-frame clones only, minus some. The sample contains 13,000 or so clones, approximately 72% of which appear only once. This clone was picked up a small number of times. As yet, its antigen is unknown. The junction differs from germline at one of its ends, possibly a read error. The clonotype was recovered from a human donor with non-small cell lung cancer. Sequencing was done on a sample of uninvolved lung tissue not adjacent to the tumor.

The CDR3 DNA follows: TGTGCCAGCAGCTTTGGACAGTCCCTAGGCAACGGCTTC. Residues: CASSFGQSLGNGF. The chain employs TRBV5-8 and TRBJ1-2; D perhaps matches TRBD1 (6 bases). This CDR3 has 13 amino acids. Germline CDR1 and CDR2: SGHTS and YDEGEE.